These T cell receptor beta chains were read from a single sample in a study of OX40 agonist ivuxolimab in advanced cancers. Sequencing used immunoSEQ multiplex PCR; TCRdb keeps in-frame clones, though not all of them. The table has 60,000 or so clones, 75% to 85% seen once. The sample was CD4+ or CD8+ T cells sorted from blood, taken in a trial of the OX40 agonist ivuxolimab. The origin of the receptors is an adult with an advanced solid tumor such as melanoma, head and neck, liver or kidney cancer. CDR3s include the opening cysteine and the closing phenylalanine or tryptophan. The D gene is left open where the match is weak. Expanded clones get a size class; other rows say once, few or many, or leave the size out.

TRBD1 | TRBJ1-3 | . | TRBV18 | TGTGCCAGCTCACAAGGACAGGGGGGAAACACCATATATTTT | CASSQGQGGNTIYF
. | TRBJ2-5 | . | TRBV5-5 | TGTGCCAGCAGCTTTGAGGCCGCCCAGTACTTC | CASSFEAAQYF
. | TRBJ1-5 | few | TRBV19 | TGTGCCAGTAGTGGCAGAAGCGGGTCTCATCAGCCCCAGCATTTT | CASSGRSGSHQPQHF
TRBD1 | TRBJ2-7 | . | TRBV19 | TGTGCCAGTAAACCGACAGGGGTGTGGGTCGAGCAGTACTTC | CASKPTGVWVEQYF
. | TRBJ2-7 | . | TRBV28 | TGTGCCAGCCGGGGCCCAGGGGCCTACTACGAGCAGTACTTC | CASRGPGAYYEQYF
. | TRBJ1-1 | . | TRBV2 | TGTGCCAGCAGTGAAGCCGAGGGGTTGGCTGAAGCTTTCTTT | CASSEAEGLAEAFF
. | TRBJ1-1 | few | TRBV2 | TGTGCCAGCAGTGATCAGTACATGAACACTGAAGCTTTCTTT | CASSDQYMNTEAFF
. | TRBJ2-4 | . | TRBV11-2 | TGTGCCAGCAGCTTAGGTCTGAGGAGATCACGGAACATTCAGTACTTC | CASSLGLRRSRNIQYF
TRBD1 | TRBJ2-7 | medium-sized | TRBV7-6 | TGTGCCAGCAGCTTAGGGGGACAGGGGACCAACGAGCAGTACTTC | CASSLGGQGTNEQYF
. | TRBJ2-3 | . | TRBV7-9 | TGTGCCAGCAGCTTAGCAAGAACCCGGACCCCATACACAGATACGCAGTATTTT | CASSLARTRTPYTDTQYF
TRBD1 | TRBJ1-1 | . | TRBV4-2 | TGTGCCAGCAGCCAAGGGTTTATGACAGGGGGAACTGAAGCTTTCTTT | CASSQGFMTGGTEAFF
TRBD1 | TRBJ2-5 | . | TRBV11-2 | TGTGCCAGCAGCTTAGCCCCGGGACAGGGGAAAGGAGTGGAGACCCAGTACTTC | CASSLAPGQGKGVETQYF
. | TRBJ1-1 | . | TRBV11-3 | TGTGCCAGCAGCTTATCCAAGAGTAACACTGAAGCTTTCTTT | CASSLSKSNTEAFF
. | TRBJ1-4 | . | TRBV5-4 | TGTGCCAGCAGCCCCGGGAGACGGGATGAAAAACTGTTTTTT | CASSPGRRDEKLFF
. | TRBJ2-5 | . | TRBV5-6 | TGTGCCAGCAGCTGGAAGACTAGGCAAGAGACCCAGTACTTC | CASSWKTRQETQYF
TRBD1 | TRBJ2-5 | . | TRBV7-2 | TGTGCCAGCAGCAGGGACAGGGGGCCCCAAGAGACCCAGTACTTC | CASSRDRGPQETQYF
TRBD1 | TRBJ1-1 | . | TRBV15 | TGTGCCACCAGCTTTTATACCATACAGGGGGCGCCTGAAGCTTTCTTT | CATSFYTIQGAPEAFF
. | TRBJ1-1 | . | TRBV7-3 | TGTGCCAGCAGCTTAGCGCCGGACGGAACGTTTGAAGCTTTCTTT | CASSLAPDGTFEAFF
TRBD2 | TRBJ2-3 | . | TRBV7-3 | TGTGCCAGCAGCTCCACTAGCGGGGGTAGCACAGATACGCAGTATTTT | CASSSTSGGSTDTQYF
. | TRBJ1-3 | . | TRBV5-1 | TGCGCCAGCAGCCCGGGCGCGAACTCTGGAAACACCATATATTTT | CASSPGANSGNTIYF
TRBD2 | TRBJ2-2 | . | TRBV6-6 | TGTGCCAGCAGTTACTCGGGACTAGATAGCACCGGGGAGCTGTTTTTT | CASSYSGLDSTGELFF
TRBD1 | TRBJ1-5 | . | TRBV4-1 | TGCGCCAGCAGCCAATTGAACCTTCAGGGGGAGCCCCAGCATTTT | CASSQLNLQGEPQHF